This T cell receptor (beta chain) stems from a study of control samples from healthy donors and cancer patients. Method: immunoSEQ multiplex PCR; TCRdb's copy keeps in-frame clones and lacks some. The sample carries around 200,000 clones, 91% recorded once. This clonotype was obtained from a woman in her thirties in good health. Sequenced input: blood.

The CDR3 nucleotides read TGTGCCAGCAGTTCAGGGGGGATCAACTATGGCTACACCTTC. Its protein is CASSSGGINYGYTF. The chain recombines TRBV25-1 with TRBJ1-2; 7 bases agree with TRBD1. In germline, CDR1 is MGHDK, CDR2 SYGVNS. V lost 5 bases and J lost 2; bases outside the gene matches: 5. The CDR3 totals 14 residues.